This T cell receptor beta chain is drawn from a study of early stage breast cancer tumors. About the research overall: ER+/PR+/HER2- status applied to about 80% of the 16 invasive breast tumors.

Whole-study findings and limits: Most shared enriched TCRB sequences were commonly generated ones. Compared with adjacent normal breast tissue, tumors showed 2 to 2.5-fold greater T cell density and higher clonality. Comparing each tissue with blood distinguished tumor from normal in most of the 16 patients.

Germline V gene data show CDR1 as SGDLS and CDR2 as YYNGEE. The CDR3 is made up of 15 amino acids. Trimming took 0 bases from V and 5 from J; bases not matched to a gene: 6. This clone was recorded only once. The antigen remains undetermined. This table comes from immunoSEQ multiplex PCR, and its TCRdb copy is limited to in-frame clones, with some not included. Of 25,000 to 30,000 clones detected, 80% appear once; the ten largest clones hold about 12%. The TCR originated in a person aged 55 to 75 with breast cancer. The rearrangement links TRBV9 to TRBJ2-5, with TRBD2 identical over 8 bases. Material: blood. In nucleotides, the CDR3 is TGTGCCAGCAGCGTAGGGACTAGCATTATTGAGACCCAGTACTTC. Its protein product is CASSVGTSIIETQYF. Full variable domain (outside the CDR3, taken from reference TRBV9 and TRBJ2-5): DSGVTQTPKHLITATGQRVTLRCSPRSGDLSVYWYQQSLDQGLQFLIQYYNGEERAKGNILERFSAQQFPDLHSELNLSSLELGDSALYFCASSVGTSIIETQYFGPGTRLLVL.